This T cell receptor (beta chain) was recorded in a study of cytomegalovirus exposure and HLA in healthy donors. Vbeta (60) and Jbeta (13) primers were used in the PCR. Measured with immunoSEQ multiplex PCR; TCRdb has only the in-frame clones, and not every one. The sample has about 190,000 clones, 80% to 90% seen once. In regard to this clone: The antigen is undetermined.

Whole-study findings and limits: One variant, a missense change in DCLRE1C, was linked in a later analysis to TCR beta V- and J-gene trimming. Later analysis revealed greater clonal expansion in HLA-associated TCR beta chains than in equally common others. A few chains tied to CMV proved CMV antigen-specific in vitro. Listed as cytomegalovirus-associated were 150 or so TCR beta chains.

The trim removed 7 bases at V and 1 base at J, leaving 4 bases unmatched. This CDR3 contains 13 residues. CDR1 SQVTM and CDR2 ANQGSEA come from the germline V gene. This chain connects TRBV29-1 to TRBJ2-3, with 8 nucleotides matching TRBD2. The TCR comes from a young man in good health and CMV-seronegative. The sequenced material came from PBMCs. CDR3 sequence: CSGKTSGTDTQYF. As DNA, the CDR3 is TGCAGCGGGAAGACTAGCGGCACAGATACGCAGTATTTT.